This T cell receptor (delta chain) derives from a study of human gamma delta and Vdelta1 T cells. TCRdb used CATT to re-call clones from the PCR reads. The top ten clones hold roughly 13% of a sample with more than 5,000 delta-chain clones, about a tenth of them seen once. The CDR3 extends over 20 amino acids. The V and J ends lost 1 base and 0 bases, in that order; junction bases with no gene match: 14. Germline CDR1 reads TSWWSYY; CDR2 reads QGS. V gene TRDV1 combines with J gene TRDJ1, with 10 bases matching TRDD3. The sequence was collected from a human donor in good health. The specimen sequenced was naive CD27+ Vdelta1 gamma-delta T cells from blood. CDR3 DNA sequence: TGTGCTCTTGGGGAACGCCTAACAGGCTGGGGGATAAGGTACACCGATAAACTCATCTTT. Translating it yields CALGERLTGWGIRYTDKLIF.